This T cell receptor (beta chain) was identified during a study of OX40 agonist ivuxolimab in advanced cancers. This clone is a singleton in its sample. Produced via immunoSEQ multiplex PCR; TCRdb's table is partial and in-frame only. The data contain roughly 64,000 clones, roughly 80% of them seen just once; the ten biggest clones take up 4.5% to 5%. The origin of this receptor is an adult with an advanced solid tumor such as melanoma, head and neck, liver or kidney cancer. Source: CD4+ or CD8+ T cells sorted from blood, taken in a trial of the OX40 agonist ivuxolimab.

The CDR3 DNA reads as TGCGCCAGCAGGGATTTGAACACTGAAGCTTTCTTT. It is translated as CASRDLNTEAFF. This chain links TRBV5-1 with TRBJ1-1; D uncertain. The CDR3 is 12 amino acids. The V end was cut by 5 bases, the J end by 0 bases, with 5 bases between. Germline V gene lookup returns CDR1 SGHRS and CDR2 YFSETQ.